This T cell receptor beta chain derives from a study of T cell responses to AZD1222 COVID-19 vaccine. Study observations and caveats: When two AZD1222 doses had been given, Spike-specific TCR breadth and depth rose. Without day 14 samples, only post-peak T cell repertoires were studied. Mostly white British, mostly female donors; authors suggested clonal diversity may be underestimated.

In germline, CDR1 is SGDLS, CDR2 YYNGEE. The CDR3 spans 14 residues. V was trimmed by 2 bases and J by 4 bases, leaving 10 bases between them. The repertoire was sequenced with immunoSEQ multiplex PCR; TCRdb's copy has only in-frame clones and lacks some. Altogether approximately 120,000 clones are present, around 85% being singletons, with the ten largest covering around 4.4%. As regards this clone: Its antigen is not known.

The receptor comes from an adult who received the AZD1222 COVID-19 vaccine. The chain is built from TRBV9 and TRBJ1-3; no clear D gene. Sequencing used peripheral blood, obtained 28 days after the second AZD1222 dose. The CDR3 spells CASSVGHTGNTIYF. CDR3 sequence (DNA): TGTGCCAGCAGCGTCGGTCATACCGGAAACACCATATATTTT.